This TCR beta chain comes out of a study of radiotherapy plus CTLA-4 blockade in lung cancer (dated by TCRdb to 2016 to 2018). Describing the broader study: Objective responses were observed in 18% of enrolled patients, and disease control was achieved in roughly 29%.

The germline V gene sets CDR1 to SQVTM and CDR2 to ANQGSEA. V is reduced by 4 bases and J by 2 bases, leaving a spacing of 8 bases between them. Taken from cysteine to phenylalanine, the CDR3 has 12 residues. The retained sequence is limited to the CDR3, 36 bases, with the frame set at the first base. Libraries were built with the immunoSEQ multiplex PCR assay. The source is immuneACCESS, and TCRdb retained only in-frame sequences with V and J called. Part of the clones is not carried over; for the studies checked, unresolved V genes explain less than half of this, and the remainder is unexplained. This sample holds 95,000 to 150,000 clones; 90% were observed only once. The ten largest account for approximately 7% of the sample. As regards this clone: The specificity of this receptor is unknown. Per-base quality was not reported, and no clone a single base away is much larger than it.

Focal radiation therapy combined with CTLA-4 blockade (ipilimumab) was tested in patients with chemo-refractory metastatic non-small-cell lung cancer. The full study reports these points: Early dynamic changes in blood T cell clones, together with increased serum interferon-beta after radiation, were reported as the strongest predictors of response. After treatment with radiotherapy and ipilimumab, TCR clones that came from tumors expanded in the peripheral blood.

The sequence joins TRBV29-1 to TRBJ1-2, and possibly TRBD1, on 6 matching bases. Material: peripheral blood, obtained from a patient treated with radiotherapy plus ipilimumab. This receptor was obtained from a human donor with non-small cell lung cancer that progressed on radiotherapy plus ipilimumab. For the CDR3, the sequence is CSVVGGNYGYTF. The nucleotide sequence is TGCAGCGTTGTGGGGGGCAACTATGGCTACACCTTC.